A single sample is the source of the 21 T cell receptor beta chains below, sequenced in a study of patients and donors after allogeneic stem cell transplantation. TCRdb reprocessed the RT-PCR reads with MiXCR, giving one entry per CDR3 protein. The sample includes roughly 960,000 distinct CDR3 sequences, roughly 17% of them seen just once. The sequencing input was blood, either unsorted or a sorted T cell fraction (not recorded which). The source is a human donor who was either an allogeneic HSCT recipient or a stem cell or donor lymphocyte infusion donor (not recorded which). It is not recorded whose cells these are; they may come from a transplant donor.

This rearrangement joins TRBV6-5 to TRBJ1-1; unclear D gene. Trimming cost V 0 bases and J 8 bases, with 13 bases left between them. The CDR3 extends over 14 amino acids. The V gene's germline CDR1 is MNHEY and CDR2 SVGAGI. This chain's CDR3 is CASSYSWTATEAFF. The CDR3, as DNA: TGTGCCAGCAGTTACTCTTGGACTGCCACCGAAGCTTTCTTT.

This chain joins TRBV6-1 and TRBJ2-1, with D possibly being TRBD2 (6 bases). Per germline, CDR1 MNHNS and CDR2 SASEGT. Trimming shortened V by 6 bases and J by 6 bases, and 12 bases separated the two germline ends. This CDR3 has 13 amino acids. Written as DNA, the CDR3 is TGTGCCAGCAGCCGACTAGGAACCAATGAGCAGTTCTTC. Translation gives CASSRLGTNEQFF.

This chain connects TRBV19 to TRBJ2-5; no reliable D call. Germline V gives CDR1 LNHDA, CDR2 SQIVND (reference sequence). The V gene lost 1 base and the J gene lost 4 bases, with 10 bases spanning the gap. The CDR3 extends over 14 amino acids. CDR3 residues: CASSIGTGRETQYF. The CDR3, as DNA: TGTGCCAGTAGTATAGGGACCGGTCGAGAGACCCAGTACTTC.

The V and J genes are TRBV10-3 and TRBJ1-2, with 8 bases aligning to TRBD1. The ends lost 10 bases at V and 3 bases at J; junction bases unmatched: 7. CDR1 and CDR2 (germline): ENHRY, SYGVKD. The CDR3 is 13 amino acids. This CDR3 is CATWRTGHYGYTF. The CDR3, as DNA: TGTGCCACCTGGAGGACAGGGCACTATGGCTACACCTTC.

This clonotype was observed a handful of times. The chain is built from TRBV27 and TRBJ2-7; the D gene is possibly TRBD1 (6 bases). The germline V gene has CDR1 MNHEY and CDR2 SMNVEV (reference sequence). The CDR3 is made up of 14 amino acids. V was clipped by 5 bases and J by 0 bases, with 11 bases between them. Here the CDR3 DNA reads TGTGCCAGCAGTCCAAGACAGGACTCCTACGAGCAGTACTTC. Amino acid sequence: CASSPRQDSYEQYF.

This clonotype has just a few counts. A much larger clonotype is one base distant, so this may be a read error. V is TRBV6-2 or TRBV6-3 and J is TRBJ2-5, with D perhaps matching TRBD1 (6 bases). The CDR3 contains 12 residues. Germline V gene sequence: CDR1 MNHEY, CDR2 SVGEGT. Between the trimmed V and J ends, which lost 6 bases and 5 bases, there was a span of 10 bases. The CDR3 here is CASSQGWETQYF. CDR3 in DNA: TGTGCCAGCAGCCAGGGGTGGGAGACCCAGTACTTC.

This clonotype showed up just a few times. The J gene is TRBJ1-5, the V gene TRBV20-1; 8 nucleotides agree with TRBD1. The CDR3 spans 14 residues. J was trimmed by 6 bases and V by 3 bases; bases with no gene match: 7. Per the germline V gene, CDR1 is DFQATT and CDR2 is SNEGSKA (reference sequence). The CDR3 here is CSASGQGKGQPQHF. For the CDR3, the DNA is TGCAGTGCTAGTGGACAGGGAAAAGGTCAGCCCCAGCATTTT.

This clonotype was picked up a small number of times. The gene calls are TRBV4-1 and TRBJ1-1; 10 bases fit TRBD1. CDR3 length: 15 amino acids. The junction had 4 bases not matched to a gene; V was cut back by 2 bases and J by 4 bases. Germline V gives CDR1 MGHRA, CDR2 YSYEKL. Written as DNA, the CDR3 is TGCGCCAGCAGCCAAATAGGGACAGGGGTCACTGAAGCTTTCTTT. It specifies CASSQIGTGVTEAFF.

The chain links TRBV7-9 to TRBJ2-3; no definite D call. This CDR3 has 15 amino acids. CDR1 is SEHNR, CDR2 FQNEAQ, per germline (reference sequence). V was shortened by 1 base and J by 6 bases, with 14 bases between the two germline ends. The CDR3 coding sequence is TGTGCCAGCAGCTTAGTGGGCAGGCAGCTGGATACGCAGTATTTT. Its translation: CASSLVGRQLDTQYF.

This clonotype was counted only a few times. This chain uses TRBV6-1 with TRBJ2-2; perhaps TRBD2 as D (5 bases). With 6 bases removed from V and 4 bases from J, the gap between germline ends came to 12 bases. From germline, CDR1 is MNHNS and CDR2 SASEGT. CDR3 size: 14 residues. The CDR3 sequence is CASRRLGLTGELFF. The DNA for the CDR3 is TGTGCCAGCAGACGCCTAGGACTCACCGGGGAGCTGTTTTTT.

The CDR3 bases are TGTGCCAGCAGCGTACAGGGGGCTGGAGAGACCCAGTACTTC. It translates to CASSVQGAGETQYF. The V gene is TRBV9, the J gene TRBJ2-5, with 8 positions matching TRBD1. The V gene's germline CDR1 is SGDLS and CDR2 YYNGEE. The CDR3 covers 14 residues. With 1 base clipped from V and 4 bases from J, the junction kept 3 bases outside the gene matches.

The chain has TRBV7-9 and TRBJ1-1; D possibly corresponds to TRBD1 (6 bases). Germline values: CDR1 SEHNR, CDR2 FQNEAQ (reference sequence). V shed 4 bases and J shed 7 bases, with 13 bases lying between them. The CDR3 has 13 residues. Here the CDR3 reads CASSSPGQGEAFF. The DNA for the CDR3 is TGTGCCAGCAGCTCCCCGGGACAAGGTGAAGCTTTCTTT.

This clonotype was counted ten times or more. The CDR3 loop is CASSSPSGVYYNEQFF. The DNA for the CDR3 is TGTGCCAGCAGTTCCCCGTCGGGAGTTTATTACAATGAGCAGTTCTTC. The rearrangement links TRBV12-3 or TRBV12-4 to TRBJ2-1, with D possibly being TRBD2 (6 bases). This CDR3 region has 16 residues. The V and J ends lost 4 bases and 4 bases respectively, with 17 bases between them.

The chain carries TRBV12-3 or TRBV12-4 and TRBJ2-5, with 9 nucleotides matching TRBD2. The CDR3 runs to 14 residues. Trimming removed 5 bases from V and 5 bases from J; junction bases left unmatched: 6. The CDR3, as DNA: TGTGCCAGCAGTGATAGCGGGAGAAGGGAGACCCAGTACTTC. Amino acids: CASSDSGRRETQYF.

The rearrangement uses TRBV5-1 and TRBJ2-7; 7 bases line up with TRBD1. The V gene's germline CDR1 is SGHRS and CDR2 YFSETQ. This CDR3 spans 15 amino acids. J was trimmed by 4 bases and V by 0 bases; bases with no gene match: 7. In DNA form, the CDR3 reads TGCGCCAGCAGCTTGGTCGGACAGGAGTTGTACGAGCAGTACTTC. Its protein is CASSLVGQELYEQYF.

The rearrangement links TRBV5-1 to TRBJ1-2, with 11 bases fitting TRBD1. The CDR3 contains 14 residues. The V gene end was trimmed by 4 bases and the J gene end by 8 bases; junction bases not matched to a gene: 7. CDR1 is SGHRS and CDR2 is YFSETQ in the germline V gene. The CDR3 here is CASSPRTGGGGYTF. In nucleotides, the CDR3 is TGCGCCAGCAGCCCCCGGACAGGGGGCGGCGGCTACACCTTC.

In this sample, this clonotype turned up a few times. This chain links TRBV2 with TRBJ2-7, with 9 bases lining up with TRBD1. Germline V gives CDR1 SNHLY, CDR2 FYNNEI. This CDR3 has 14 amino acids. V was pared by 6 bases and J by 5 bases, with 8 bases of the junction left unmatched. CDR3 region: CASRSGTGSDEQYF. In DNA form, the CDR3 reads TGTGCCAGCAGGTCCGGGACAGGGAGCGACGAGCAGTACTTC.

About this clonotype itself: A read error is possible here, since a much larger clone lies one base away. The chain employs TRBV6-1 and TRBJ1-1, with 7 bases fitting TRBD1. CDR3 size: 13 residues. V shed 5 bases, J shed 10 bases, and the junction held 10 bases outside the gene matches. Germline V gene data show CDR1 as MNHNS and CDR2 as SASEGT. The CDR3 sequence: CASSSTGTAVAFF. The DNA for the CDR3 is TGTGCCAGCAGTAGTACCGGGACAGCTGTAGCTTTCTTT.

In this sample, this clonotype turned up a few times. The rearrangement links TRBV20-1 to TRBJ2-1; D unresolved. The CDR3 contains 14 residues. The germline CDR1 and CDR2 sequences are DFQATT and SNEGSKA (reference sequence). The germline V and J ends were trimmed by 1 base and 5 bases, with 12 bases remaining between them. CDR3 in amino acids: CSARGSTSNNEQFF. The CDR3 DNA is TGCAGTGCTAGAGGTTCGACCAGCAACAATGAGCAGTTCTTC.

This clonotype has more than one count but fewer than ten. The rearrangement uses TRBV7-3 and TRBJ1-1; D is unclear. The CDR3 totals 13 residues. Between the trimmed V and J ends, which lost 1 base and 4 bases, there was a span of 7 bases. Germline assignment: CDR1 SGHTA and CDR2 FQGTGA. In nucleotides, the CDR3 is TGTGCCAGCAGCTTAAGGGAGCTCACTGAAGCTTTCTTT. Translated, it gives CASSLRELTEAFF.

The chain couples TRBV6-5 to TRBJ2-6; no definite D call. There are 17 residues in the CDR3. V lost 0 bases and J lost 0, with 9 bases in between. CDR1 and CDR2 (germline): MNHEY, SVGAGI. CDR3 sequence reads: CASSYSDPNSGANVLTF. CDR3 in DNA: TGTGCCAGCAGTTACTCCGACCCGAACTCTGGGGCCAACGTCCTGACTTTC.